This entry lists 5 T cell receptor beta chains sequenced from one sample in a study of cytomegalovirus exposure and HLA in healthy donors. Profiled with immunoSEQ multiplex PCR; TCRdb holds only in-frame clones, not every one. Of roughly 73,000 clones in the sample, approximately 95% were seen once. Sequencing input: PBMCs. These receptors were taken from a man in his late teens or twenties in good health and CMV-seropositive.

The rearrangement links TRBV18 to TRBJ2-1, with 7 bases identical to TRBD2. Germline V gives CDR1 KGHSH, CDR2 LQKENI. The CDR3 is 14 amino acids. V lost 4 bases and J lost 8; bases outside the gene matches: 8. The CDR3 sequence: CASSRNAGADEQFF. The CDR3 DNA sequence: TGTGCCAGCTCACGCAATGCGGGAGCCGATGAGCAGTTCTTC.

The chain couples TRBV9 to TRBJ2-2; 10 nucleotides line up with TRBD1. The J segment lost 7 bases and the V segment lost 3 bases, leaving 9 bases of the junction unmatched. Per the germline V gene, CDR1 is SGDLS and CDR2 is YYNGEE. This CDR3 is built from 16 residues. CDR3 nucleotide sequence: TGTGCCAGCAGCGCCTCCGGGACAGGGGATGTCGGGGAGCTGTTTTTT. Its protein is CASSASGTGDVGELFF.

The genes are TRBV6-1 and TRBJ2-7; TRBD2 matches at 8 bases. With 7 bases clipped from V and 4 bases from J, the junction kept 6 bases outside the gene matches. The CDR3 spans 13 residues. Per the germline V gene, CDR1 is MNHNS and CDR2 is SASEGT. CDR3 DNA: TGTGCCAGCAACCAGCGGGAGTCTTACGAGCAGTACTTC. Translating it yields CASNQRESYEQYF.

This chain joins TRBV30 and TRBJ2-7; tentative D call: TRBD2 (5 bases). The ends were cut back, 1 base at V and 3 bases at J, with 16 bases in the middle. Germline CDR1 and CDR2: GTSNPN and SVGIG (reference sequence). This CDR3 contains 15 residues. The CDR3 nucleotides are TGTGCCTGGAGTGCCCCCAGGCGGGCCGGCTACGAGCAGTACTTC. Its protein product is CAWSAPRRAGYEQYF.

V gene TRBV11-3 combines with J gene TRBJ2-1, with 12 bases matching TRBD2. V gave up 5 bases and J gave up 0 bases; unmatched junction bases: 2. The CDR3 spans 16 residues. The germline V gene has CDR1 SGHNT and CDR2 YENEEA. The CDR3 coding sequence is TGTGCCAGCAGCAAGACTAGCGGGGGCTCCTACAATGAGCAGTTCTTC. This encodes CASSKTSGGSYNEQFF.